These 17 T cell receptor beta chains share one sample of origin, sequenced in a study of CD8+CD57+ T cells in acquired aplastic anemia. CDR3 and TCR beta VDJ profiling relied on genomic DNA as the template. MiXCR, applied by TCRdb to the reads, yields one record per CDR3 protein. This sample has 450,000 to 600,000 distinct CDR3 sequences, with roughly 34% found just once. CD8+CD57+ cell expansion, shown by flow cytometry, had occurred in the patients selected for sequencing. Sequenced input: sorted CD4+, CD8+, or CD8+CD57+ T cells (not recorded which) from PBMCs. Receptors were obtained from a human donor with aplastic anemia.

This clonotype was counted only a few times. V usage is TRBV6-5 and J usage is TRBJ1-3; no clear D. The CDR3 has 14 residues. With 0 bases removed from V and 4 bases from J, the gap between germline ends came to 7 bases. Germline assignment: CDR1 MNHEY and CDR2 SVGAGI. The CDR3 loop is CASSYSNVGNTIYF. The CDR3 DNA reads TGTGCCAGCAGTTACTCGAACGTCGGAAACACCATATATTTT.

This clonotype has at least ten counts. The chain uses TRBV29-1 and TRBJ1-1, with D unresolved. Germline CDR1 reads SQVTM; CDR2 reads ANQGSEA. The CDR3 extends over 13 amino acids. The V and J ends lost 4 bases and 3 bases respectively, with 12 bases between them. The CDR3 bases are TGCAGCGTTGGGGAACAAGGTGACACTGAAGCTTTCTTT. Encoded protein: CSVGEQGDTEAFF.

The gene calls are TRBV27 and TRBJ2-7, with a possible D match to TRBD1 (5 bases). This CDR3 comprises 14 residues. Germline CDR1 is MNHEY and CDR2 is SMNVEV (reference sequence). Trimming pared 5 bases from V and 6 bases from J, leaving 17 bases between. The CDR3, as DNA: TGTGCCAGCAGTAGCTACCGCGACAGTTCCGAGCAGTACTTC. Translating gives CASSSYRDSSEQYF.

V usage is TRBV20-1 and J usage is TRBJ2-2; 9 bases agree with TRBD1. With 0 bases clipped from V and 4 bases from J, the junction kept 3 bases outside the gene matches. This CDR3 is built from 15 residues. Germline V gives CDR1 DFQATT, CDR2 SNEGSKA (reference sequence). DNA of the CDR3: TGCAGTGCTAGAGATGGGACAGGGTCCACCGGGGAGCTGTTTTTT. This translates into CSARDGTGSTGELFF.

The chain employs TRBV2 and TRBJ1-4, with D unresolved. CDR3 length equals 12 residues. V lost 5 bases, J lost 10 bases, and 11 bases lay in between. Germline V CDR1 and CDR2: SNHLY, FYNNEI. The CDR3: CASSLNTGKLFF. In nucleotides, the CDR3 is TGTGCCAGCAGTTTAAACACGGGAAAACTGTTTTTT.

The rearrangement joins TRBV2 to TRBJ2-5; the match to TRBD2 covers 9 bases. CDR3 size: 14 residues. Trimming took 6 bases from V and 7 from J; bases not matched to a gene: 9. Germline CDR1 and CDR2: SNHLY and FYNNEI. The CDR3 sequence: CASRGTSSWGTQYF. The CDR3 nucleotides read TGTGCCAGCAGGGGGACTAGCTCCTGGGGGACCCAGTACTTC.

Of note for this clonotype: A much larger clone differs from this one at a single base, so this may be a read error. This rearrangement joins TRBV14 to TRBJ2-2; perhaps TRBD2 as D (6 bases). This CDR3 has 15 residues. From germline, CDR1 is SGHDN and CDR2 FVKESK. CDR3 DNA: TGTGCCGGCAGCCCTAGACTAGCGAACACCGGGGAGCTGTTTTTT. Translated, it gives CAGSPRLANTGELFF.

This clonotype was counted many times. The chain combines TRBV19 with TRBJ1-5; 11 nucleotides align to TRBD1. Germline V gives CDR1 LNHDA, CDR2 SQIVND (reference sequence). V trimming: 3 bases; J trimming: 5 bases; junction bases outside the gene matches: 3. CDR3 length: 15 residues. The CDR3 is CASSIGDRGYQPQHF. In DNA form, the CDR3 reads TGTGCCAGTAGTATTGGGGACAGGGGGTATCAGCCCCAGCATTTT.

This clonotype was seen repeatedly, ten times or more. This sequence joins TRBV19 and TRBJ1-2; 8 positions match TRBD1. Germline loops: CDR1 LNHDA, CDR2 SQIVND (reference sequence). The CDR3 spans 14 residues. The V and J ends lost 4 bases and 3 bases, in that order; junction bases with no gene match: 4. CDR3 nucleotides: TGTGCCAGTAGTACAGCAGGGGGCGACTATGGCTACACCTTC. It specifies CASSTAGGDYGYTF. The variable domain in full, completed from reference TRBV19 and TRBJ1-2, reads DGGITQSPKYLFRKEGQNVTLSCEQNLNHDAMYWYRQDPGQGLRLIYYSQIVNDFQKGDIAEGYSVSREKKESFPLTVTSAQKNPTAFYLCASSTAGGDYGYTFGSGTRLTVV.

V and J are TRBV2 and TRBJ2-7, with 7 bases matching TRBD1. Germline V gene data show CDR1 as SNHLY and CDR2 as FYNNEI. The V and J ends lost 6 bases and 2 bases, in that order; junction bases with no gene match: 7. CDR3 length: 14 residues. The CDR3 sequence is CASRQGQGAYEQYF. The CDR3 coding sequence is TGTGCCAGCAGGCAAGGTCAGGGGGCCTACGAGCAGTACTTC.

This clonotype was observed at least ten times. The chain joins TRBV15 to TRBJ1-6, with D uncertain. Trimming removed 5 bases at V and 7 bases at J, with 9 bases between. CDR1 is LNHNV, CDR2 YYDKDF, per germline (reference sequence). The CDR3 is made up of 13 amino acids. The CDR3 sequence: CATSDKWNSPLHF. DNA for the CDR3: TGTGCCACCAGCGATAAGTGGAATTCACCCCTCCACTTT. Looking up the rest from reference TRBV15 and TRBJ1-6 gives the full variable domain: DAMVIQNPRYQVTQFGKPVTLSCSQTLNHNVMYWYQQKSSQAPKLLFHYYDKDFNNEADTPDNFQSRRPNTSFCFLDIRSPGLGDTAMYLCATSDKWNSPLHFGNGTRLTVT.

The chain has TRBV30 and TRBJ1-2, with no clear D. The CDR3 consists of 13 residues. Between the trimmed V and J ends, which lost 0 bases and 6 bases, there was a span of 11 bases. In germline, CDR1 is GTSNPN, CDR2 SVGIG (reference sequence). The CDR3: CAWSVQVPHGYTF. The CDR3 DNA is TGTGCCTGGAGTGTGCAAGTGCCGCATGGCTACACCTTC. Using reference TRBV30 and TRBJ1-2 for the parts outside the CDR3, the full variable domain is SQTIHQWPATLVQPVGSPLSLECTVEGTSNPNLYWYRQAAGRGLQLLFYSVGIGQISSEVPQNLSASRPQDRQFILSSKKLLLSDSGFYLCAWSVQVPHGYTFGSGTRLTVV.

This clonotype was counted many times. This rearrangement joins TRBV24-1 to TRBJ1-2; weak D call: TRBD1 (6 bases). Germline V gene sequence: CDR1 KGHDR, CDR2 SFDVKD. V was pared by 3 bases and J by 10 bases, with 20 bases between. This CDR3 comprises 15 residues. CDR3: CATSDQRQAGGLYTF. Written as DNA, the CDR3 is TGTGCCACCAGTGATCAAAGACAGGCGGGGGGGCTCTACACCTTC.

A word on this clonotype: The conserved final phenylalanine or tryptophan is absent from the CDR3, which likely points to a read error. J is TRBJ1-1 and V is TRBV9; D gene uncertain. Trimming pared 4 bases from V and 4 bases from J, leaving 14 bases between. CDR1 and CDR2 from the germline V gene are SGDLS and YYNGEE. This CDR3 has 14 amino acids. The CDR3 here is CASSLAASSTEAFS. In DNA form, the CDR3 reads TGTGCCAGCAGCCTCGCAGCCTCGAGCACTGAAGCTTTCTCT.

There are a few counts of this clonotype. CDR3 region: CASSLNGREYEQYF. CDR3 DNA sequence: TGTGCCAGCAGTTTAAACGGCAGGGAATACGAGCAGTACTTC. The chain uses TRBV27 and TRBJ2-7, with D possibly being TRBD1 (5 bases). The CDR3 length is 14 residues. The germline V and J ends were trimmed by 2 bases and 4 bases, with 12 bases remaining between them. Germline V CDR1 and CDR2: MNHEY, SMNVEV (reference sequence).

On this clonotype: An end of the junction does not agree with germline; a read error may underlie this. V and J are TRBV12-3 or TRBV12-4 and TRBJ1-2, with 8 nucleotides matching TRBD1. The CDR3 loop spans 18 amino acids. The CDR3 coding sequence is TGTGCCAGCAGTTATGGGCAGGGGGCCGGCGATATAATTCACCCCTCCACTTTC. It encodes CASSYGQGAGDIIHPSTF.

This clonotype was counted only a few times. The chain carries TRBV20-1 and TRBJ1-2, with 8 positions matching TRBD1. CDR1 and CDR2 from the germline V gene are DFQATT and SNEGSKA (reference sequence). V gave up 3 bases and J gave up 4 bases; unmatched junction bases: 4. The CDR3 sequence is 13 residues long. The CDR3 loop is CSASTGTGYGYTF. The CDR3 bases are TGCAGTGCTAGTACCGGGACAGGCTATGGCTACACCTTC.